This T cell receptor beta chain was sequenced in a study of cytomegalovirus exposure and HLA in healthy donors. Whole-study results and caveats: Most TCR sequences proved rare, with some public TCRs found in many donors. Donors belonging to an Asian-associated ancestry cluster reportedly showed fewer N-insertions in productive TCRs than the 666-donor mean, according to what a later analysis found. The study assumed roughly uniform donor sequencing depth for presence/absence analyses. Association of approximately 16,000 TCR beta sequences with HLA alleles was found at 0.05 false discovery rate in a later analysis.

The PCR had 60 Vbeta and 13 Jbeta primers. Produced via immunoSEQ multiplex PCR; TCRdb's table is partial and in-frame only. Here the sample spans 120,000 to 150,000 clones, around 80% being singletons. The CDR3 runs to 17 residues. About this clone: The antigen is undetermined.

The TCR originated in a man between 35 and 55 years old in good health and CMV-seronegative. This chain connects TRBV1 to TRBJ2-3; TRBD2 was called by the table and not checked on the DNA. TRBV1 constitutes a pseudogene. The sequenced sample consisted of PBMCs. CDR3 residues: CTSSRLPKRGGPDTQYF. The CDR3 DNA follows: TGCACCAGCAGCCGTCTCCCAAAGCGGGGGGGGCCAGATACGCAGTATTTT.